The 17 T cell receptor beta chains reported below all come from one sample, sequenced in a study of cytomegalovirus exposure and HLA in healthy donors. Only in-frame clones appear in the TCRdb table, and some are missing; sequencing was by immunoSEQ multiplex PCR. The sample lists 150,000 to 200,000 clones, around four fifths occurring once. Sequenced sample: PBMCs. The receptors were sampled from a man younger than 45 in good health and CMV-seropositive.

The V call is TRBV7-3, the J call TRBJ2-3, with D perhaps TRBD2 (6 bases). Trimming stripped 4 bases from V and 0 bases from J, with 8 bases between. Germline CDR1 is SGHTA and CDR2 is FQGTGA. CDR3 length: 14 amino acids. The CDR3 sequence is CASSSGLSTDTQYF. CDR3 DNA: TGTGCCAGCAGCTCAGGACTAAGCACAGATACGCAGTATTTT. Combining the CDR3 with reference TRBV7-3 and TRBJ2-3 gives the whole variable domain GAGVSQTPSNKVTEKGKYVELRCDPISGHTALYWYRQSLGQGPEFLIYFQGTGAADDSGLPNDRFFAVRPEGSVSTLKIQRTERGDSAVYLCASSSGLSTDTQYFGPGTRLTVL.

V usage is TRBV27 and J usage is TRBJ2-1, with a possible D match to TRBD1 (6 bases). V was shortened by 2 bases and J by 3 bases, with 14 bases between the two germline ends. This CDR3 contains 16 residues. The germline V gene has CDR1 MNHEY and CDR2 SMNVEV (reference sequence). As DNA, the CDR3 is TGTGCCAGCAGTTTAGGCCAGGGGAGTATCTACAATGAGCAGTTCTTC. It translates to CASSLGQGSIYNEQFF.

In its sample, this clone was seen a few times. The gene calls are TRBV2 and TRBJ1-4, with 7 bases identical to TRBD1. The CDR3 has 15 amino acids. With 2 bases clipped from V and 4 bases from J, the junction kept 4 bases outside the gene matches. Germline V gene sequence: CDR1 SNHLY, CDR2 FYNNEI. CDR3 sequence: CASSERQGRNEKLFF. The CDR3 bases are TGTGCCAGCAGTGAACGACAGGGCCGTAATGAAAAACTGTTTTTT.

The chain uses TRBV11-3 and TRBJ2-1; the match to TRBD2 covers 7 bases. Looked up from germline, CDR1 is SGHNT and CDR2 is YENEEA. V lost 2 bases, J lost 8 bases, and 0 bases stayed unmatched. CDR3 length: 12 amino acids. CDR3 residues: CASSLREDEQFF. The CDR3 DNA sequence: TGTGCCAGCAGCTTACGGGAGGATGAGCAGTTCTTC.

The table lists this clone with a count of one. V usage is TRBV4-3 and J usage is TRBJ1-3; 7 nucleotides align to TRBD1. There are 18 residues in the CDR3. Germline CDR1 reads LGHNA; CDR2 reads YSLEER. J was trimmed by 0 bases and V by 0 bases; bases with no gene match: 8. Written as DNA, the CDR3 is TGCGCCAGCAGCCAAGATATAAAGGGGGCCTTCTCTGGAAACACCATATATTTT. This sequence encodes CASSQDIKGAFSGNTIYF.

The chain has TRBV28 and TRBJ2-5, with D possibly TRBD2 on 5 matching bases. The CDR3 runs to 14 residues. CDR1 MDHEN and CDR2 SYDVKM come from the germline V gene. V lost 5 bases and J lost 5, with 15 bases in between. CDR3 DNA: TGTGCCAGCAGTCGCCATGCTTCGGGGGAGACCCAGTACTTC. Amino acids: CASSRHASGETQYF.

The genes are TRBV10-2 and TRBJ2-2; 8 bases align to TRBD2. There are 14 residues in the CDR3. Trimming took 5 bases from V and 4 from J; bases not matched to a gene: 3. The germline gives CDR1 WSHSY, CDR2 SAAADI. CDR3 in DNA: TGCGCCAGCAGTACTAGCGGATCCACCGGGGAGCTGTTTTTT. It yields the protein CASSTSGSTGELFF.

Here the CDR3 DNA reads TGTGCCAGCAGGGCTCTAGCTACGGCGAACACCGGGGAGCTGTTTTTT. Encoded protein: CASRALATANTGELFF. The chain combines TRBV27 with TRBJ2-2; D may be TRBD2 (5 bases). The CDR3 totals 16 residues. Trimming shortened V by 6 bases and J by 0 bases, and 14 bases separated the two germline ends. In germline, CDR1 is MNHEY, CDR2 SMNVEV (reference sequence).

The chain joins TRBV5-4 to TRBJ2-4; weak D call: TRBD1 (5 bases). CDR1 SGHNT and CDR2 YYREEE come from the germline V gene (reference sequence). Trimming shortened V by 4 bases and J by 2 bases, and 16 bases separated the two germline ends. The CDR3 length is 16 residues. The CDR3 nucleotides read TGTGCCAGCAGCCGAAGCTGGGGCAGTTCCAAAAACATTCAGTACTTC. This encodes CASSRSWGSSKNIQYF.

This sequence joins TRBV2 and TRBJ1-2; no reliable D call. This CDR3 spans 13 amino acids. Trimming took off 2 bases at V and 3 bases at J, with 7 bases between the two ends. Germline V gene data show CDR1 as SNHLY and CDR2 as FYNNEI. As DNA, the CDR3 is TGTGCCAGCAGTGAATATCCCGACTATGGCTACACCTTC. It yields the protein CASSEYPDYGYTF.

The chain uses TRBV7-2 and TRBJ2-3, with TRBD2 matching 11 bases. CDR3 size: 15 residues. Germline-derived CDR1 and CDR2 are SGHTA and FQGNSA. The V and J ends lost 3 bases and 2 bases, in that order; junction bases with no gene match: 1. The CDR3 nucleotides are TGTGCCAGCAGCTTGGGACTAGCGGCCACAGATACGCAGTATTTT. Translation gives CASSLGLAATDTQYF.

This clone was recorded once. The V and J genes are TRBV6-5 and TRBJ1-1; D gene uncertain. V was trimmed by 0 bases and J by 6 bases, leaving 11 bases between them. The CDR3 extends over 14 amino acids. The germline CDR1 and CDR2 sequences are MNHEY and SVGAGI. CDR3 nucleotide sequence: TGTGCCAGCAGTTACTCGAGCACTCGGGCTGAAGCTTTCTTT. It is translated as CASSYSSTRAEAFF.

The rearrangement uses TRBV6-4 and TRBJ1-6, with D maybe TRBD1 (5 bases). The CDR3 covers 14 residues. Deletions cut 2 bases from V and 7 bases from J, with 9 bases between. From germline, CDR1 is MRHNA and CDR2 SNTAGT. The CDR3 loop reads CASSDQGGNSPLHF. CDR3 bases: TGTGCCAGCAGTGACCAGGGAGGGAATTCACCCCTCCACTTT.

This chain joins TRBV9 and TRBJ2-1; 11 nucleotides match TRBD2. CDR1 and CDR2 (germline): SGDLS, YYNGEE. This CDR3 comprises 16 residues. The trim removed 0 bases at V and 4 bases at J, leaving 3 bases unmatched. CDR3 coding DNA: TGTGCCAGCAGCGTAGATCCTAGCGGGGGGTACAATGAGCAGTTCTTC. Encoded protein: CASSVDPSGGYNEQFF.

The chain couples TRBV9 to TRBJ2-7; weak D call: TRBD1 (6 bases). This CDR3 spans 14 amino acids. V lost 4 bases, J lost 7 bases, and 18 bases lay in between. Germline CDR1 reads SGDLS; CDR2 reads YYNGEE. CDR3 sequence reads: CASSPRTDIGEQYF. CDR3 bases: TGTGCCAGCAGCCCCCGGACAGATATCGGAGAGCAGTACTTC.

The chain joins TRBV6-6 to TRBJ2-3; a possible D gene is TRBD2 (5 bases). This CDR3 is 13 amino acids long. The germline V and J ends were trimmed by 2 bases and 6 bases, with 9 bases remaining between them. Per the germline V gene, CDR1 is MNHNY and CDR2 is SVGAGI (reference sequence). Here the CDR3 reads CASSYGRRDTQYF. The CDR3 DNA follows: TGTGCCAGCAGTTACGGGCGGAGGGATACGCAGTATTTT.

The chain couples TRBV7-2 to TRBJ2-1, with 7 positions matching TRBD2. V shed 5 bases, J shed 6 bases, and the junction held 7 bases outside the gene matches. CDR1 and CDR2 from the germline V gene are SGHTA and FQGNSA. There are 14 residues in the CDR3. The CDR3 loop is CASSPRRGGNEQFF. DNA for the CDR3: TGTGCCAGCAGCCCACGACGCGGGGGCAATGAGCAGTTCTTC.